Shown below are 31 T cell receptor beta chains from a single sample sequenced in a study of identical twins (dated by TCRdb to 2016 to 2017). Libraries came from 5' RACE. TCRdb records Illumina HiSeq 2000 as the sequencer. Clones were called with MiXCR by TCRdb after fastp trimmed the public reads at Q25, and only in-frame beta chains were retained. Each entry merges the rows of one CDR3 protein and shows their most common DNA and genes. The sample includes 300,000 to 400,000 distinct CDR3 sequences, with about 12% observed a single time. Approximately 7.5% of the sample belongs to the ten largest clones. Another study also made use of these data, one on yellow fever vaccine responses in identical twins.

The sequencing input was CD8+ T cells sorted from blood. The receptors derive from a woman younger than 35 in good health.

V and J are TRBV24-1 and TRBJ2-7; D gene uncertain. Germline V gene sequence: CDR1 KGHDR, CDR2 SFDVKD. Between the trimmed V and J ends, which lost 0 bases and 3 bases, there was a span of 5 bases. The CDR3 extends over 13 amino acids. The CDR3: CATSDLVSYEQYF. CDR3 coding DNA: TGTGCCACCAGTGATTTGGTCAGCTACGAGCAGTACTTC.

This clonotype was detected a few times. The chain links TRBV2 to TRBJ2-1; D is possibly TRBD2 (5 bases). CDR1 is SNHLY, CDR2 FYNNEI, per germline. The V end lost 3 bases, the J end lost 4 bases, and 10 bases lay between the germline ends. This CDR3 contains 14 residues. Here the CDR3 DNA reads TGTGCCAGCAGTGATCTAGCCTATTACAATGAGCAGTTCTTC. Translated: CASSDLAYYNEQFF.

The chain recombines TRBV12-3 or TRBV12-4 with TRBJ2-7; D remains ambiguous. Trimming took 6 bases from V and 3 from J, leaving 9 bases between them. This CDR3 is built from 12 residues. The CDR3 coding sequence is TGTGCCAGCAGCCCAAGTTACTACGAGCAGTACTTC. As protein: CASSPSYYEQYF.

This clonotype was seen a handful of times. CDR3 sequence reads: CASSDVGQGELFF. The CDR3 bases are TGTGCCAGCAGTGACGTCGGTCAGGGGGAGCTGTTTTTT. The chain couples TRBV6-4 to TRBJ2-2; D ambiguous. V was clipped by 2 bases and J by 8 bases, with 9 bases between them. This CDR3 region has 13 residues. Germline CDR1 MRHNA, CDR2 SNTAGT.

DNA for the CDR3: TGCAGTGCTGGGACGGGACAGGATAATTCACCCCTCCACTTT. Translation gives CSAGTGQDNSPLHF. The chain links TRBV20-1 to TRBJ1-6, with 8 bases lining up with TRBD1. CDR3 length: 14 residues. CDR1 DFQATT and CDR2 SNEGSKA come from the germline V gene (reference sequence). Trimming took 5 bases from V and 5 from J; bases not matched to a gene: 5.

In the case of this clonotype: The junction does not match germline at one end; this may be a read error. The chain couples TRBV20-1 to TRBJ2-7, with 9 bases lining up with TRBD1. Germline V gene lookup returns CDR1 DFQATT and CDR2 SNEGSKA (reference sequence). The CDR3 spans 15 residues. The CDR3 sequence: CCAREGQGPPYEQYF. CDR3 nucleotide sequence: TGCTGTGCTAGAGAGGGACAGGGCCCCCCCTACGAGCAGTACTTC.

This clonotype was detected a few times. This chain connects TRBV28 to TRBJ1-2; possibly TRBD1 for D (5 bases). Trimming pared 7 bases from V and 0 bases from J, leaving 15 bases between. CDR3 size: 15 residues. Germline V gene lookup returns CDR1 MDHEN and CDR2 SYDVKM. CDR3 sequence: CASIGWTITNYGYTF. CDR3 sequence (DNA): TGTGCCAGCATTGGGTGGACAATCACTAACTATGGCTACACCTTC.

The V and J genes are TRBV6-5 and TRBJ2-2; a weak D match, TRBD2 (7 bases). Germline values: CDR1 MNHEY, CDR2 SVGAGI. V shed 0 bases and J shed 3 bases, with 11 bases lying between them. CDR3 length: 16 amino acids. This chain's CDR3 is CASSYSGGRDTGELFF. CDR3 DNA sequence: TGTGCCAGCAGTTACTCGGGGGGGCGGGACACCGGGGAGCTGTTTTTT.

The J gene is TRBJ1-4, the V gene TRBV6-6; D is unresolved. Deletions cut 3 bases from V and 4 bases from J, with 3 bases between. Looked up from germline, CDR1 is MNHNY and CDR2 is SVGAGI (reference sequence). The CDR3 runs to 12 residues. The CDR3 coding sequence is TGTGCCAGCAGTTATGGTAATGAAAAACTGTTTTTT. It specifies CASSYGNEKLFF.

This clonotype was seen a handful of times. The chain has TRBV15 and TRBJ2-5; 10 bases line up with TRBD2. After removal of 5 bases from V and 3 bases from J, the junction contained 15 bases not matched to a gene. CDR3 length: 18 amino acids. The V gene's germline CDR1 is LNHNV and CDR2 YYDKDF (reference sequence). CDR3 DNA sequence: TGTGCCACCAGCCCTGGGGAACTAGCGGGGATTCGGGAAGAGACCCAGTACTTC. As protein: CATSPGELAGIREETQYF. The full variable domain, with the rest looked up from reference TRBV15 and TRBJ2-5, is DAMVIQNPRYQVTQFGKPVTLSCSQTLNHNVMYWYQQKSSQAPKLLFHYYDKDFNNEADTPDNFQSRRPNTSFCFLDIRSPGLGDTAMYLCATSPGELAGIREETQYFGPGTRLLVL.

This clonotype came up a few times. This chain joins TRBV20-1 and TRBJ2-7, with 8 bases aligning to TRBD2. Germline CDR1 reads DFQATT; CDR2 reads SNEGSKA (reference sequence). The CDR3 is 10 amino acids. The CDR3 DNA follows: TGCAGTGCTATCAGCGGGGGCCATATCGTC. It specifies CSAISGGHIV.

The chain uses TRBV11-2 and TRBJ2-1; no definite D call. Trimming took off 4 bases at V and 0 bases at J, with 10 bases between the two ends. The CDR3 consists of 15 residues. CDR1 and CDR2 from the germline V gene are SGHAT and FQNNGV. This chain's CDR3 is CASSSVRGSYNEQFF. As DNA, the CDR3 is TGTGCCAGCAGCTCGGTGAGAGGCTCCTACAATGAGCAGTTCTTC.

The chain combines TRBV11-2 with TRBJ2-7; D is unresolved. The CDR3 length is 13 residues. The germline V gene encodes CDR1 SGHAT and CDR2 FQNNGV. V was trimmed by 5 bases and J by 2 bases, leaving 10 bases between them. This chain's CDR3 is CASSTWETYEQYV. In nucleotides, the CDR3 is TGTGCCAGCAGCACCTGGGAAACCTACGAGCAGTACGTC.

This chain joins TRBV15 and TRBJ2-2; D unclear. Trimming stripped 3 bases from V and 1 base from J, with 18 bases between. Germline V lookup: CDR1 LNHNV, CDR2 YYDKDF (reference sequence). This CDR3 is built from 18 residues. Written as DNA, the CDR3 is TGTGCCACCAGCAGCATTCCTTCAGCGACGATGAACACCGGGGAGCTGTTTTTT. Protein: CATSSIPSATMNTGELFF.

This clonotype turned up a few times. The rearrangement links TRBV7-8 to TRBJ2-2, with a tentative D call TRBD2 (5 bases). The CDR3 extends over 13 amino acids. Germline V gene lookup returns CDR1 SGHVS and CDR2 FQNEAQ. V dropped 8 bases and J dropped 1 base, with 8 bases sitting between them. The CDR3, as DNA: TGTGCCAGCGGTAGCGAGAACACCGGGGAGCTGTTTTTT. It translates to CASGSENTGELFF.

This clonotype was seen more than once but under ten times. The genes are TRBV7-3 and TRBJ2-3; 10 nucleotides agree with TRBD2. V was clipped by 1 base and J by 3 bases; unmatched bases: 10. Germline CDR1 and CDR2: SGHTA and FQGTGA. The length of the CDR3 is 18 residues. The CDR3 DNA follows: TGTGCCAGCAGCTTAAGAGGTAGCGGGAGGCTTGGGACAGATACGCAGTATTTT. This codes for CASSLRGSGRLGTDTQYF.

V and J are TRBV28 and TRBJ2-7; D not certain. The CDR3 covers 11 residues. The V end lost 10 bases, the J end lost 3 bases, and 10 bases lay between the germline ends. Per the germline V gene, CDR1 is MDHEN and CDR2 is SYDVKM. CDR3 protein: CATSLGYEQYV. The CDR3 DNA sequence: TGTGCCACCTCCCTGGGCTACGAGCAGTACGTC.

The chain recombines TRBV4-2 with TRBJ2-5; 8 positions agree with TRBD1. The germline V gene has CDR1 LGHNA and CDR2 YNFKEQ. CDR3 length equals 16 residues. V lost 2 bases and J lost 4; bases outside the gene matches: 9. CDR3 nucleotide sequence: TGTGCCAGCAGCCAACAGAACGCAGGGGGCCCAGAGACCCAGTACTTC. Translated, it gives CASSQQNAGGPETQYF.

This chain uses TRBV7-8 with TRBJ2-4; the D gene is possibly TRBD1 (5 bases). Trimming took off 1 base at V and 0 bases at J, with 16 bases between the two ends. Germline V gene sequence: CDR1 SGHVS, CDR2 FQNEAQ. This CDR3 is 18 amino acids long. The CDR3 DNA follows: TGTGCCAGCAGCTTAGTCCTTGACAGTTTATTAGCCAAAAACATTCAGTACTTC. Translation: CASSLVLDSLLAKNIQYF.

CDR3 loop: CASSVESGFGNTIYF. CDR3 DNA sequence: TGTGCCAGCAGCGTAGAGTCGGGGTTCGGAAACACCATATATTTT. The gene calls are TRBV9 and TRBJ1-3, with D unclear. Deletions cut 0 bases from V and 4 bases from J, with 11 bases between. CDR3 size: 15 residues. Germline CDR1 and CDR2: SGDLS and YYNGEE. Full variable domain (remainder filled in from reference TRBV9 and TRBJ1-3): DSGVTQTPKHLITATGQRVTLRCSPRSGDLSVYWYQQSLDQGLQFLIQYYNGEERAKGNILERFSAQQFPDLHSELNLSSLELGDSALYFCASSVESGFGNTIYFGEGSWLTVV.

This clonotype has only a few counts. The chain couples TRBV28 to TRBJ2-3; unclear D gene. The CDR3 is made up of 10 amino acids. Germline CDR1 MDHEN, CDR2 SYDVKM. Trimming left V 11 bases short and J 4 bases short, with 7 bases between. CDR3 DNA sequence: TGTGCCGGTGGGGCAGATACGCAGTATTTT. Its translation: CAGGADTQYF.

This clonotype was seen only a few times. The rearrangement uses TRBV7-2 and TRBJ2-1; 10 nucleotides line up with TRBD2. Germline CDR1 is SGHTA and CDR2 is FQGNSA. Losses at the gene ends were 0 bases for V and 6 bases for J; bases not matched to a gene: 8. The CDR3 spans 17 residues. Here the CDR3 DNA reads TGTGCCAGCAGCTTAGCGCCCCCTAGCGGGAGCCCCAATGAGCAGTTCTTC. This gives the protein CASSLAPPSGSPNEQFF. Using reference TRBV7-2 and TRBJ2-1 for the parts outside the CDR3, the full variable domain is GAGVSQSPSNKVTEKGKDVELRCDPISGHTALYWYRQSLGQGLEFLIYFQGNSAPDKSGLPSDRFSAERTGGSVSTLTIQRTQQEDSAVYLCASSLAPPSGSPNEQFFGPGTRLTVL.

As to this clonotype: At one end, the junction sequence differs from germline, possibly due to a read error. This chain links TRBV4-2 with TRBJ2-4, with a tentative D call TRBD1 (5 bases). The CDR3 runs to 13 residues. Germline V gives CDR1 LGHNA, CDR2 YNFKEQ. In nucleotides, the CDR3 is TGTGCCAGCAGCCAAGATAAGGGGAACATTCAGAACTTC. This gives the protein CASSQDKGNIQNF.

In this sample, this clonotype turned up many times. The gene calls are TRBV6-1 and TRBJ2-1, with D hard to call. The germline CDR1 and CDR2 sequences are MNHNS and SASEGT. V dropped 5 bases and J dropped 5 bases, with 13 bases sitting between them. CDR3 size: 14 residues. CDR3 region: CASSQTDGDNEQFF. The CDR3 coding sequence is TGTGCCAGCAGTCAGACGGATGGGGACAATGAGCAGTTCTTC.

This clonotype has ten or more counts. CDR3 nucleotide sequence: TGTGCCAGCAGCTTAGTTTATGGTGAGCAGTTCTTC. Amino acids: CASSLVYGEQFF. The J gene is TRBJ2-1, the V gene TRBV11-3; unclear D gene. The V end lost 1 base, the J end lost 9 bases, and 7 bases lay between the germline ends. Germline loops: CDR1 SGHNT, CDR2 YENEEA. The CDR3 loop spans 12 amino acids.

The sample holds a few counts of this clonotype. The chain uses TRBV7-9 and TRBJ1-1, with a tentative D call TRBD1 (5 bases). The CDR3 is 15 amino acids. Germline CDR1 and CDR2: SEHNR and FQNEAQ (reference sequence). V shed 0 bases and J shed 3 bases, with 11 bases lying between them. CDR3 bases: TGTGCCAGCAGCTTAGCGCAGGGTATGGACACTGAAGCTTTCTTT. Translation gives CASSLAQGMDTEAFF.

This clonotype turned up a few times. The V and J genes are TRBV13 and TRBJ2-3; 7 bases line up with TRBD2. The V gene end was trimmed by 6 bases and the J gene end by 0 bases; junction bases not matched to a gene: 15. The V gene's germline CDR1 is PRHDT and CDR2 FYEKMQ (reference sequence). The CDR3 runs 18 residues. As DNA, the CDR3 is TGTGCCAGCAGTCAAAACAAGCCGCGGGGGACTAGCACAGATACGCAGTATTTT. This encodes CASSQNKPRGTSTDTQYF. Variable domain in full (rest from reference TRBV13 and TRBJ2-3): AAGVIQSPRHLIKEKRETATLKCYPIPRHDTVYWYQQGPGQDPQFLISFYEKMQSDKGSIPDRFSAQQFSDYHSELNMSSLELGDSALYFCASSQNKPRGTSTDTQYFGPGTRLTVL.

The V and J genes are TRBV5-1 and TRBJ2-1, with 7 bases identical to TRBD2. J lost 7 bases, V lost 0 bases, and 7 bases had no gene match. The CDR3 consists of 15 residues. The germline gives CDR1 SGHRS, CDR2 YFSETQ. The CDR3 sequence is CASSLDQPLANEQFF. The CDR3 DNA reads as TGCGCCAGCAGCTTGGATCAGCCACTAGCGAATGAGCAGTTCTTC.

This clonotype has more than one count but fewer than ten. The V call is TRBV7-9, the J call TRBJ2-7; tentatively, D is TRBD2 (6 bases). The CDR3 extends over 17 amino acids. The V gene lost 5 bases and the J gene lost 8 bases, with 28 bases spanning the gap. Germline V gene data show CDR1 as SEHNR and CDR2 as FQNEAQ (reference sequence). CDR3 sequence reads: CASSPGGAGEILRKQYF. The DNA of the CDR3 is TGTGCCAGCAGCCCGGGCGGGGCAGGAGAAATTCTACGTAAGCAGTACTTC. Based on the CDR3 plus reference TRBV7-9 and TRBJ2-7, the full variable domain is DTGVSQNPRHKITKRGQNVTFRCDPISEHNRLYWYRQTLGQGPEFLTYFQNEAQLEKSRLLSDRFSAERPKGSFSTLEIQRTEQGDSAMYLCASSPGGAGEILRKQYFGPGTRLTVT.

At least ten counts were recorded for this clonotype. In DNA, the CDR3 is TGTGCCAGCAGCTCCCCCGGGACCGACGCCGGGGAGCTGTTTTTT. It yields the protein CASSSPGTDAGELFF. V gene TRBV12-3 or TRBV12-4 combines with J gene TRBJ2-2; D is tentatively TRBD1 or TRBD2 (5 bases each). The CDR3 is made up of 15 amino acids. V shed 6 bases and J shed 6 bases, with 17 bases lying between them.

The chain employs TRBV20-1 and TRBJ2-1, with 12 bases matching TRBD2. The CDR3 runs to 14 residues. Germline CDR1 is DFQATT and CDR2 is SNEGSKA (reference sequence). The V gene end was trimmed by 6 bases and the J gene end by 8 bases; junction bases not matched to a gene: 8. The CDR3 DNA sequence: TGCAGTGCCGATGGAAGACTAGCGGGAGATGAGCAGTTCTTC. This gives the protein CSADGRLAGDEQFF.